This TCR beta chain was identified during a study of CD8 T cells in Susac syndrome. The study, taken as a whole, reports: The study recognized that its TCR sequencing and HLA analysis covered a relatively small number of individuals.

This clonotype was observed once. The antigen is undetermined. Random hexamers were used to reverse transcribe an amount of roughly 0.5 to 1 ug RNA. MiXCR was run by TCRdb on the immunoSEQ multiplex PCR reads, yielding one entry per CDR3 protein. The sample includes 200,000 or so distinct CDR3 sequences, 90% to 95% of them seen just once. V was pared by 3 bases and J by 4 bases, with 7 bases of the junction left unmatched. Per germline, CDR1 DFQATT and CDR2 SNEGSKA (reference sequence). This CDR3 contains 15 residues. Sequencing was performed on CD4+ T cells from PBMCs. The source of this sequence is a human donor with multiple sclerosis. The chain recombines TRBV20-1 with TRBJ2-5; 11 nucleotides match TRBD2. Here the CDR3 reads CSASSTSGMGETQYF. The CDR3 region has the DNA TGCAGTGCTAGCTCGACTAGCGGGATGGGAGAGACCCAGTACTTC.